This TCR beta chain was documented in a study of cytotoxic CD8 clonotypes in ibrutinib-treated CLL. Some clones are missing from TCRdb's copy, which holds only in-frame ones; the method was immunoSEQ multiplex PCR. Here the sample spans approximately 100,000 clones, 58% being singletons. Germline CDR1 is GTSNPN and CDR2 is SVGIG (reference sequence). The CDR3 is 14 residues long. With 2 bases removed from V and 2 bases from J, the gap between germline ends came to 12 bases. Sequences were derived from PBMCs, sampled after 24 months of ibrutinib treatment. This chain links TRBV30 with TRBJ1-1, with a tentative D call TRBD1 (6 bases). The receptor was isolated from a human donor with chronic lymphocytic leukemia. CDR3 bases: TGTGCCTGGAGTCAGAGCGGGACAAACACTGAAGCTTTCTTT. As protein: CAWSQSGTNTEAFF.